The sequence of this TCR beta chain was determined in a study of blood T cell repertoires in COVID-19. The wider study: The samples span acute and convalescent COVID-19 from the United States, Italy and Spain. Nucleic acid was either cDNA or gDNA, and it came from T cells, B-cell-depleted T cells, or PBMCs.

Germline V gene sequence: CDR1 SGHTA, CDR2 FQGNSA. Trimming took off 4 bases at V and 10 bases at J, with 16 bases between the two ends. CDR3 size: 13 residues. In the source study's methods: Reference gene primer amplification yielded estimated nucleated cell counts. TCRdb's copy holds only in-frame clones and misses some; the assay was immunoSEQ multiplex PCR. That table is the source of V, J and clone size, and D and trimming were worked out from the DNA. The profile covers roughly 200,000 clones, with about 79% appearing a single time and about 13% taken by the ten largest. This clone was observed a handful of times.

The chain uses TRBV7-2 and TRBJ1-1; D is possibly TRBD1 (6 bases). The specimen sequenced was peripheral blood. This receptor was taken from a human donor in a cohort sampled during active COVID-19. In DNA, the CDR3 is TGTGCCAGCAGCTCCAACAGGGATTCGACAGCTTTCTTT. Protein product: CASSSNRDSTAFF.